The 13 T cell receptor beta chains given below trace back to one sample, sequenced in a study of regulatory T cells in long-lasting Graves disease. Described time point: persistent/refractory GD, antithyroid drugs over 5 years with positive TRAb. The authors made the TCR library using RNA they extracted from PBMCs. Arm-PCR with iRepertoire HTBI primers amplified the CDR3 regions for these TCR beta libraries. TCRdb re-called the multiplex PCR reads through MiXCR, storing one row per CDR3 protein. Here the sample spans 300,000 to 500,000 distinct CDR3 sequences, around 21% being singletons. The sequencing used peripheral blood mononuclear cells (PBMCs), collected when the disease was refractory, from a patient treated with antithyroid drugs. Source of these receptors: a female donor with Graves disease.

This clonotype was detected ten times or more. The rearrangement uses TRBV27 and TRBJ2-5; 8 bases are shared with TRBD1. Germline V gene lookup returns CDR1 MNHEY and CDR2 SMNVEV (reference sequence). This CDR3 spans 15 amino acids. V lost 4 bases to trimming and J lost 5 bases; unmatched junction nucleotides: 9. CDR3 protein: CASSSGQGMGETQYF. The DNA of the CDR3 is TGTGCCAGCAGTTCAGGACAGGGAATGGGGGAGACCCAGTACTTC.

This clonotype was seen a handful of times. The chain links TRBV7-9 to TRBJ2-7; the match to TRBD1 covers 8 bases. The CDR3 is 15 residues long. Germline CDR1 and CDR2: SEHNR and FQNEAQ (reference sequence). The V and J ends lost 5 bases and 1 base, in that order; junction bases with no gene match: 7. This CDR3 reads CASSPDRAPSYEQYF. The CDR3 bases are TGTGCCAGCAGCCCGGACAGGGCCCCATCCTACGAGCAGTACTTC. The whole variable domain, remainder taken from reference TRBV7-9 and TRBJ2-7, is DTGVSQNPRHKITKRGQNVTFRCDPISEHNRLYWYRQTLGQGPEFLTYFQNEAQLEKSRLLSDRFSAERPKGSFSTLEIQRTEQGDSAMYLCASSPDRAPSYEQYFGPGTRLTVT.

This clonotype was counted a few times. A much more abundant neighbour one base away suggests this may be a read error. The missing conserved phenylalanine or tryptophan at the end of this CDR3 makes a read error likely. The rearrangement uses TRBV11-2 and TRBJ2-7; 8 bases are a match to TRBD1. The CDR3 runs to 14 residues. The V segment lost 6 bases and the J segment 4 bases; nucleotides outside the gene matches: 8. Germline-derived CDR1 and CDR2 are SGHAT and FQNNGV. CDR3 in DNA: TGTGCCAGCAGTTACGACAGGGGCGTTTACGAGCAGTACCTC. This sequence encodes CASSYDRGVYEQYL.

This clonotype has a count of ten or more. The rearrangement links TRBV28 to TRBJ2-5, with D perhaps being TRBD1 or TRBD2 (5 bases each). Germline V gives CDR1 MDHEN, CDR2 SYDVKM. The CDR3 sequence is 14 residues long. V was trimmed by 3 bases and J by 7 bases, leaving 15 bases between them. The CDR3 bases are TGTGCCAGCAGTTTGGCTGACAGCGGCGCGACCCAGTACTTC. Amino acids: CASSLADSGATQYF.

Many counts were recorded for this clonotype. V and J are TRBV11-2 and TRBJ2-7; 9 nucleotides line up with TRBD1. The CDR3 extends over 13 amino acids. The V gene end was trimmed by 4 bases and the J gene end by 7 bases; junction bases not matched to a gene: 5. Germline values: CDR1 SGHAT, CDR2 FQNNGV. CDR3 region: CASSSGTGWEQYF. The CDR3 region has the DNA TGTGCCAGCAGCTCTGGGACAGGGTGGGAGCAGTACTTC.

This rearrangement joins TRBV29-1 to TRBJ2-5; D is unclear. Germline V gene lookup returns CDR1 SQVTM and CDR2 ANQGSEA. V lost 6 bases to trimming and J lost 4 bases, with 9 bases between them. This CDR3 spans 11 amino acids. CDR3: CSVEKGETQYF. DNA for the CDR3: TGCAGCGTCGAGAAAGGAGAGACCCAGTACTTC. Drawing the rest from reference TRBV29-1 and TRBJ2-5, the complete variable domain is SAVISQKPSRDICQRGTSLTIQCQVDSQVTMMFWYRQQPGQSLTLIATANQGSEATYESGFVIDKFPISRPNLTFSTLTVSNMSPEDSSIYLCSVEKGETQYFGPGTRLLVL.

This clonotype was picked up many times. The genes are TRBV28 and TRBJ2-7, with a tentative D call TRBD1 (7 bases). From germline, CDR1 is MDHEN and CDR2 SYDVKM. V shed 3 bases and J shed 3 bases, with 15 bases lying between them. The CDR3 sequence is 15 residues long. This CDR3 reads CASSFDREAHYEQYF. Here the CDR3 DNA reads TGTGCCAGCAGTTTTGACAGGGAGGCCCACTACGAGCAGTACTTC.

Points on this clonotype: With a much larger clone just one base away, this may be a read error. This chain links TRBV7-2 with TRBJ1-2, with 9 nucleotides matching TRBD1. CDR1 and CDR2 (germline): SGHTA, FQGNSA. The trim removed 5 bases at V and 4 bases at J, leaving 5 bases unmatched. The CDR3 sequence is 14 residues long. The CDR3 DNA follows: TGTGCCAGCAGCCGAGGACAGGGGACCTATGGCTACACCTTC. It specifies CASSRGQGTYGYTF. The variable domain in full, completed from reference TRBV7-2 and TRBJ1-2, reads GAGVSQSPSNKVTEKGKDVELRCDPISGHTALYWYRQSLGQGLEFLIYFQGNSAPDKSGLPSDRFSAERTGGSVSTLTIQRTQQEDSAVYLCASSRGQGTYGYTFGSGTRLTVV.

This clonotype was observed at least ten times. The chain links TRBV6-1 to TRBJ1-5, with D perhaps matching TRBD1 (5 bases). The germline gives CDR1 MNHNS, CDR2 SASEGT. The CDR3 sequence is 16 residues long. With 3 bases removed from V and 2 bases from J, the gap between germline ends came to 14 bases. In DNA, the CDR3 is TGTGCCAGCAGTGATTACGGGGGATCGGGCAATCAGCCCCAGCATTTT. Amino acid sequence: CASSDYGGSGNQPQHF.

This clonotype turned up a few times. V is TRBV18 and J is TRBJ2-7; D remains unclear. The V gene's germline CDR1 is KGHSH and CDR2 LQKENI. The CDR3 contains 15 residues. V was clipped by 6 bases and J by 2 bases, with 17 bases between them. The CDR3 region has the DNA TGTGCCAGCTCCACCACCCCAGACAAGACCTACGAGCAGTACTTC. This encodes CASSTTPDKTYEQYF.

The rearrangement joins TRBV6-5 to TRBJ2-7; 8 nucleotides align to TRBD2. The CDR3 has 17 residues. Trimming at V came to 0 bases and at J to 2 bases, leaving 9 bases not matched to a gene. Germline lookup yields CDR1 MNHEY and CDR2 SVGAGI. CDR3 DNA: TGTGCCAGCAGTTACTCGAATATTCCAGCGGGAGCCTACGAGCAGTACTTC. Amino acid sequence: CASSYSNIPAGAYEQYF.

The V gene is TRBV19, the J gene TRBJ1-1; 10 bases agree with TRBD1. This CDR3 contains 15 residues. Trimming cost V 5 bases and J 4 bases; bases outside gene matches: 7. Germline CDR1 LNHDA, CDR2 SQIVND (reference sequence). This CDR3 is CASSLGQGVITEAFF. The CDR3, as DNA: TGTGCCAGTAGTCTCGGACAGGGGGTAATCACTGAAGCTTTCTTT.

This clonotype was seen more than once but under ten times. J is TRBJ2-2 and V is TRBV6-1, with TRBD1 matching 8 bases. V gave up 5 bases and J gave up 0 bases; unmatched junction bases: 5. The CDR3 contains 16 residues. From germline, CDR1 is MNHNS and CDR2 SASEGT. The CDR3 sequence is CASSPRGLANTGELFF. The CDR3 nucleotides read TGTGCCAGCAGTCCCAGGGGGCTCGCGAACACCGGGGAGCTGTTTTTT.